The subject of this entry is one TCR beta chain. Its antigen is not known. This record belongs to a study of T-cell memory formation after mild COVID-19. Notes on the study in general: Shrinking CD4+ clones were chiefly CM and EM; CD8+ ones were chiefly EMRA. Some clones that responded were present in memory (sampled pre-infection), which suggests cross-reactive memory joined.

V lost 4 bases and J 6 bases, leaving 9 bases between the germline ends. Germline V CDR1 and CDR2: SGHTA, FQGNSA. The CDR3 runs 13 residues. MiXCR, run by TCRdb on the 5' RACE reads, gives a single entry per CDR3 protein. The sample lists roughly 150,000 distinct CDR3 sequences, about 14% occurring once. This TCR was sampled from an adult woman who had mild COVID-19 (a few samples of this study predate the infection). Cell type and time point are not known. The V call is TRBV7-2, the J call TRBJ2-2; no reliable D call. Sequencing used PBMCs or a T cell subset sorted from them (not recorded which). The CDR3 DNA reads TGTGCCAGCAGCTCTCGTAGGCCCGGGGAGCTGTTTTTT. It is translated as CASSSRRPGELFF.